This TCR beta chain was documented in a study of regulatory T cells in long-lasting Graves disease (dated by TCRdb to about 2021). Context from the whole study: Antithyroid drugs had been taken for less than 3 months by newly diagnosed Graves' disease patients. Patients with persistent Graves' disease were compared with patients with newly diagnosed Graves' disease using TCR sequencing and RNA sequencing of peripheral blood. A total of roughly 35 samples underwent TCR sequencing: around 13 from persistent and about 20 from newly diagnosed Graves' disease patients. The study was conducted in China and was registered as a clinical trial.

Receptor libraries were prepared by multiplex PCR. Sequencing used an Illumina HiSeq 4000. TCR beta libraries were built with iRepertoire HTBI primers and Arm-PCR amplification of CDR3 regions. Gel purification was performed on PCR products prior to sequencing. From the authors' description of their analysis: Gene usage analysis of CDR3 amino acid clonotypes used the approximately 62 TRBV and more than 13 TRBJ segments found across samples. Filtered high-quality paired reads were merged into contigs using COPE and FqMerger. BLAST was used to align contigs to IMGT TRBV, TRBD and TRBJ reference genes, with CDR3 defined following IMGT. Highly expanded clones were defined as clonotypes with a frequency above 0.1%. Repertoire diversity was measured by Shannon entropy, and V-J evenness by the Gini coefficient. A clonotype found in more than one individual was treated as public. The public reads were reanalyzed by TCRdb: fastp trimming at Q25, MiXCR alignment, in-frame beta chains only. Rows are combined by CDR3 protein, so each entry shows the most common genes and DNA. TCRdb, not the authors, supplied the V and J calls. The sample data list a few hundred thousand distinct CDR3 sequences, and 16% of these were observed just once. About 32% of the sample rests with the top ten.

General study outcomes and caveats: More public clonotypes were shared among persistent patients (2,741) than among newly diagnosed patients (roughly 1,000). As a limitation, the authors acknowledged that the small sample size may reduce accuracy. Persistent disease showed preferential use of TRBV28, TRBJ1-2 and TRBJ2-5, whereas newly diagnosed disease favored TRBV20-1 and TRBJ2-1. The study examined only peripheral blood because the primary lesion, thyroid tissue, could not be accessed. Compared with newly diagnosed patients, patients with persistent Graves' disease had lower TCR Shannon entropy and fewer highly expanded clones, which suggests clonal expansion. Sequencing and analysis were limited to the TCR beta chain.

V is pruned by 2 bases and J by 2 bases, leaving 8 bases of the junction without a gene match. The germline V gene (reference sequence) yields SEHNR for CDR1 and FQNEAQ for CDR2. The CDR3, from cysteine to phenylalanine, totals 17 residues. Of the read, only the CDR3 DNA is kept; its 51 bases are in frame from base 1. This clonotype has at least ten counts. Its specific antigen is unknown. It has no much larger one-base neighbor in the sample; base qualities were not kept. According to the study, the label for this sample's time point signals: newly diagnosed GD, antithyroid drugs for less than 3 months. For both TCR sequencing and RNA sequencing, RNA was extracted from PBMCs using TRIzol. Graves' disease was diagnosed according to American Thyroid Association guidelines. Recruitment of patients was carried out at an endocrinology department in Xi'an, China. Each patient gave around 9 milliliters of peripheral blood, collected in an EDTA anticoagulant tube. Ficoll Paque Plus density gradient separation was used to isolate PBMCs, and no further T cell sorting was performed. An Agilent 2100 Bioanalyzer and agarose gel were used to check RNA quality, and a NanoDrop 2000 was used to measure RNA concentration.

This sample also belongs to another study, concerning T cells in Graves' hyperthyroidism and ophthalmopathy. As noted in the second study: Stable Graves' hyperthyroidism was defined as the absence of progression to ophthalmopathy over 18 months of follow-up. Hyperthyroidism patients were newly diagnosed, with disease duration under 2 months, and aged 18 to 65 years. Exclusion was applied to patients with uncontrolled infections, other autoimmune diseases, pregnancy or lactation. Diagnoses were established on the basis of clinical symptoms, serum thyroxine and TRAb, thyroid ultrasound, and orbital computed tomography. The TCR CDR3 was subjected to a first round of RT-PCR using the HTBI primer set and the Qiagen OneStep RT-PCR kit. Most expanded thyroid clonotypes (frequency above 0.001) were also detected in blood, a finding suggesting that blood repertoires may reflect thyroid immune responses. A 13 V-J signature model separated ophthalmopathy from stable hyperthyroidism, with nearly 90% sensitivity and just under 84% specificity in cross-validation and 80%/75% in testing. In validation, progression to ophthalmopathy was predicted by the model with almost 71% sensitivity and roughly 76% specificity, a median of about 6.8 months before onset. TCR V-J signatures able to tell the groups apart were searched for in a discovery cohort of some 100 patients, of whom around 42 had Graves' ophthalmopathy and about 60 had stable Graves' hyperthyroidism. Whether ophthalmopathy could be predicted prospectively was tested in an independent validation cohort made up of roughly 20 hyperthyroidism patients plus 17 patients who later progressed to ophthalmopathy. The 100 discovery patients were randomly split 7:3 into training and test sets. In more than 5 Graves' hyperthyroidism patients, the study also compared T-cell repertoires from thyroid tissue with T-cell repertoires from blood. After blood sampling, hyperthyroidism patients were treated with methimazole at a starting dose of 30 mg daily, and ophthalmopathy patients were treated with high-dose intravenous methylprednisolone. A second multiplex PCR round built the libraries, followed by size selection and purification. Libraries were sequenced paired-end with 100 bp reads on an Illumina HiSeq2000. Raw data were processed with SOAPnuke, discarding reads with adapters, uncalled bases, mean Phred below 15, or no exact constant-primer or identifier match. High-quality paired reads were merged using COPE v1.2.5, and each unique nucleotide sequence was defined as a clonotype. Clonotypes were aligned to IMGT TRBV, TRBD and TRBJ reference segments using MiTCR v1.1. Analysis was restricted to V-J combinations with a frequency above 0.0001, which covered 99.2% of repertoires. The TCS score was defined as the ratio of F50 (clonal expansion) to E x V (chaos), calculated using BLOSUM62-based TCRdist between CDR3 peptides within each V-J. Welch's t-statistics and random forest reduced 500 to 550 V-J features to about 12, which were used in a naive Bayes classifier (R e1071). Sample size was not statistically predetermined, and investigators were not blinded to group allocation. The paper describes TCR Vbeta CDR3 sequencing of fewer than 150 peripheral blood samples, made up of approximately 40 ophthalmopathy patients, roughly 75 hyperthyroidism patients and roughly 17 progressor patients.

Recombination linked TRBV7-9 to TRBJ2-1, with 8 bases aligning to TRBD2. Sequencing was performed on peripheral blood mononuclear cells (PBMCs), taken at new diagnosis, from a patient treated with antithyroid drugs. This TCR came from a man aged 40-50 years with Graves disease. Donor details come from another sample of the same person, matched by shared clones. Here the CDR3 is given as CASSLRAGGLTYNEQFF. In nucleotides, the sequence is TGTGCCAGCAGCTTAAGGGCGGGGGGCCTTACCTACAATGAGCAGTTCTTC. Supplemented by the reference TRBV7-9 and TRBJ2-1 proteins around the CDR3, the complete variable domain is DTGVSQNPRHKITKRGQNVTFRCDPISEHNRLYWYRQTLGQGPEFLTYFQNEAQLEKSRLLSDRFSAERPKGSFSTLEIQRTEQGDSAMYLCASSLRAGGLTYNEQFFGPGTRLTVL.